The 27 T cell receptor beta chains below come from one sample, sequenced in a study of tumor-infiltrating lymphocytes in primary liver carcinoma. Reverse transcription of about 500 ng total RNA with a constant-region primer produced TCR beta cDNA. Construction of TCR beta libraries relied on three successive nested multiplex PCR rounds employing slightly modified ARM-PCR. For around 9 cycles apiece, the opening two PCR rounds ran with TRBV1-TRBV30 forward primers and a C-beta reverse primer. TCRdb re-called the multiplex PCR reads with MiXCR, one entry per CDR3 protein. Of roughly 180,000 distinct CDR3 sequences in the sample, less than 65% were seen once. Blood RNA originated from unsorted whole blood, with germline DNA additionally extracted. Sequencing was done on a sample of peripheral blood. The receptors were sampled from a middle-aged man with primary liver carcinoma and hepatitis B virus infection.

This clonotype was found a few times. The J gene is TRBJ1-1, the V gene TRBV28, with D uncertain. From germline, CDR1 is MDHEN and CDR2 SYDVKM. V dropped 4 bases and J dropped 6 bases, with 12 bases sitting between them. The CDR3 covers 13 residues. CDR3 bases: TGTGCCAGCAGTTCCTGGGAGAGGTCTGAAGCTTTCTTT. Translating gives CASSSWERSEAFF.

V and J are TRBV6-5 and TRBJ1-1; weak D call: TRBD1 (5 bases). The germline gives CDR1 MNHEY, CDR2 SVGAGI. The CDR3 contains 16 residues. The V end lost 4 bases, the J end lost 6 bases, and 21 bases lay between the germline ends. This CDR3 is CASSCAGPHDEAEAFF. In DNA, the CDR3 is TGTGCCAGCAGTTGCGCGGGACCCCATGATGAGGCTGAAGCTTTCTTT.

For this clonotype: The junction does not match germline at one end; this may be a read error. The gene calls are TRBV6-5 and TRBJ1-1, with no clear D. CDR3 length equals 12 residues. Germline CDR1 MNHEY, CDR2 SVGAGI. The CDR3 here is CASTSKYTGAFF. In DNA form, the CDR3 reads TGTGCCAGCACCTCTAAGTACACTGGAGCTTTCTTT.

V gene TRBV29-1 combines with J gene TRBJ2-3; no clear D. This CDR3 contains 13 residues. Germline-derived CDR1 and CDR2 are SQVTM and ANQGSEA. Trimming removed 3 bases from V and 4 bases from J, with 11 bases in between. The CDR3 here is CSVEGPYSDTQYF. For the CDR3, the DNA is TGCAGCGTTGAGGGTCCCTACTCAGATACGCAGTATTTT.

The genes are TRBV12-3 or TRBV12-4 and TRBJ1-2, with 10 bases matching TRBD1. The CDR3 spans 13 residues. V lost 3 bases to trimming and J lost 6 bases; unmatched junction nucleotides: 1. The CDR3 nucleotides read TGTGCCAGCAGTTTGACAGGGGGCAATGGCTACACCTTC. Residues: CASSLTGGNGYTF.

Remarks on this clonotype: The conserved final phenylalanine or tryptophan is absent from the CDR3, which likely points to a read error. The V gene is TRBV29-1, the J gene TRBJ1-1; a weak D match, TRBD1 (6 bases). From germline, CDR1 is SQVTM and CDR2 ANQGSEA. This CDR3 has 14 residues. Trimming took off 8 bases at V and 3 bases at J, with 19 bases between the two ends. CDR3 sequence (DNA): TGCAGCATCAGGGGTGGGGCGATGGACACTGAAGCTTTCATT. It yields the protein CSIRGGAMDTEAFI.

A word on this clonotype: Given a much more abundant clone one base away, this may be a read error. The conserved final phenylalanine or tryptophan is absent from the CDR3, which likely points to a read error. The DNA is left out, because the CDR3 cannot be placed on it with certainty; the CDR3 is given as TCRdb lists it. This chain joins TRBV12-3 or TRBV12-4 and TRBJ1-1. The CDR3 sequence runs 13 residues, both termini included. CDR3 protein: CASSSSMDTEAFL.

The chain has TRBV6-1 and TRBJ1-2, with D possibly TRBD1 on 6 matching bases. Germline V gives CDR1 MNHNS, CDR2 SASEGT. CDR3 length: 15 residues. V shed 7 bases and J shed 4 bases, with 19 bases lying between them. CDR3 nucleotide sequence: TGTGCCAGCATGTCCCACAGGGAGGGCAGCTATGGCTACACCTTC. It translates to CASMSHREGSYGYTF.

There are a few counts of this clonotype. One end of the junction does not line up with germline, which may come from a read error. The V and J genes are TRBV6-5 and TRBJ2-2; a possible D gene is TRBD2 (6 bases). Germline CDR1 MNHEY, CDR2 SVGAGI. The CDR3 runs 17 residues. The chain's CDR3 is CASRSRLAPAKTGELFF. In DNA form, the CDR3 reads TGTGCCAGCAGATCGCGTCTAGCGCCAGCGAAGACCGGGGAGCTGTTTTTT.

This clonotype came up many times. The V call is TRBV6-6, the J call TRBJ2-5; no definite D call. With 2 bases removed from V and 5 bases from J, the gap between germline ends came to 3 bases. The CDR3 spans 11 residues. CDR1 MNHNY and CDR2 SVGAGI come from the germline V gene (reference sequence). The CDR3: CASSYGETQYF. The CDR3 DNA follows: TGTGCCAGCAGTTACGGTGAGACCCAGTACTTC.

Turning to this clonotype: Compared with germline, one end of the junction differs, possibly owing to a read error. The chain uses TRBV5-4 and TRBJ1-1, with 8 nucleotides matching TRBD1. The CDR3 totals 16 residues. Per the germline V gene, CDR1 is SGHNT and CDR2 is YYREEE (reference sequence). The CDR3 coding sequence is TGTACCAGCAGCTTTGGATCCGGGACAGGGAACACTGAAGCTTTCTTT. As protein: CTSSFGSGTGNTEAFF.

As for this clonotype: With a much larger clone just one base away, this may be a read error. CDR3 protein: CASSLLGAGTWELFF. The CDR3 nucleotides are TGTGCCAGCAGCTTATTGGGGGCGGGGACCTGGGAGCTGTTTTTT. The rearrangement links TRBV11-2 to TRBJ2-2; D is tentatively TRBD1 or TRBD2 (6 bases each). The ends were cut back, 2 bases at V and 9 bases at J, with 16 bases in the middle. Germline V gives CDR1 SGHAT, CDR2 FQNNGV. This CDR3 spans 15 amino acids.

The sample holds one count of this clonotype. One end of the junction varies from germline; a read error may be responsible. The chain uses TRBV4-1 and TRBJ2-2; TRBD1 agrees at 9 bases. This CDR3 spans 15 amino acids. Germline loops: CDR1 MGHRA, CDR2 YSYEKL. CDR3 nucleotides: TGCGCCAGCAGCCAAGAGGGACAGGGATCCGGGGAGCCGTTTTTC. Translated, it gives CASSQEGQGSGEPFF.

In this sample, this clonotype turned up a few times. The chain carries TRBV4-2 and TRBJ2-5, with 7 bases aligning to TRBD2. Per the germline V gene, CDR1 is LGHNA and CDR2 is YNFKEQ. CDR3 length: 14 amino acids. With V trimmed by 1 base and J by 5 bases, 4 bases remained unmatched. DNA for the CDR3: TGTGCCAGCAGCCAAGGGGAGGGAGGGGAGACCCAGTACTTC. Its translation: CASSQGEGGETQYF.

This clonotype was detected once. One end of the junction does not line up with germline, which may come from a read error. This chain joins TRBV4-1 and TRBJ1-6; TRBD1 might be the D (6 bases). The length of the CDR3 is 16 residues. CDR1 and CDR2 from the germline V gene are MGHRA and YSYEKL. The CDR3 spells CASSQIEGGLTSPLHF. The CDR3 DNA reads TGCGCCAGTAGCCAGATCGAAGGGGGACTGACCTCACCCCTCCACTTT.

The chain couples TRBV29-1 to TRBJ2-7; D may be TRBD1 or TRBD2 (6 bases each). The J call is uncertain, as TRBJ2-6 better fits the DNA end. The germline V gene has CDR1 SQVTM and CDR2 ANQGSEA. The CDR3 runs 18 residues. The CDR3 protein is CSVEDSGAGWAGANVLTF. CDR3 coding DNA: TGCAGCGTTGAAGATTCGGGGGCAGGTTGGGCTGGGGCCAACGTCCTGACTTTC.

This clonotype was recorded at least ten times. The CDR3 DNA sequence: TGTGCCAGCAGCTTGACTCCCAATCAGCCCCAGCATTTT. Encoded protein: CASSLTPNQPQHF. The chain has TRBV11-2 and TRBJ1-5; D uncertain. The CDR3 covers 13 residues. V lost 3 bases and J lost 3, with 6 bases in between. Germline V gives CDR1 SGHAT, CDR2 FQNNGV.

This clonotype has more than one count but fewer than ten. The CDR3 reads CSVEDDRETQYF. DNA of the CDR3: TGCAGCGTTGAAGATGACAGGGAGACCCAGTACTTC. The chain is built from TRBV29-1 and TRBJ2-5; D may be TRBD1 (6 bases). CDR3 length: 12 residues. Looked up from germline, CDR1 is SQVTM and CDR2 is ANQGSEA. Trimming removed 0 bases from V and 5 bases from J, with 7 bases in between.

This clonotype has a handful of counts. The J gene is TRBJ2-5, the V gene TRBV4-1, with 8 bases identical to TRBD2. J was trimmed by 5 bases and V by 3 bases; bases with no gene match: 5. This CDR3 has 14 amino acids. Germline V gene data show CDR1 as MGHRA and CDR2 as YSYEKL. The chain's CDR3 is CASSHTAGEETQYF. The CDR3, as DNA: TGCGCCAGCAGCCACACAGCGGGAGAGGAGACCCAGTACTTC.

This clonotype has just one count. The chain employs TRBV13 and TRBJ2-1; TRBD2 matches 7 bases. Germline values: CDR1 PRHDT, CDR2 FYEKMQ (reference sequence). There are 13 residues in the CDR3. V lost 7 bases, J lost 7 bases, and 7 bases stayed unmatched. The chain's CDR3 is CASTQEGLNEQFF. CDR3 nucleotide sequence: TGTGCCAGCACCCAAGAGGGACTAAATGAGCAGTTCTTC. Together with reference TRBV13 and TRBJ2-1, the CDR3 gives the full variable domain: AAGVIQSPRHLIKEKRETATLKCYPIPRHDTVYWYQQGPGQDPQFLISFYEKMQSDKGSIPDRFSAQQFSDYHSELNMSSLELGDSALYFCASTQEGLNEQFFGPGTRLTVL.

The chain joins TRBV30 to TRBJ2-6; 8 bases line up with TRBD1. Trimming at V came to 2 bases and at J to 3 bases, leaving 9 bases not matched to a gene. This CDR3 is 17 amino acids long. In germline, CDR1 is GTSNPN, CDR2 SVGIG (reference sequence). In DNA, the CDR3 is TGTGCCTGGAGTACAGGGGGGAACTTCTTTGGGGCCAACGTCCTGACTTTC. Encoded protein: CAWSTGGNFFGANVLTF.

The rearrangement joins TRBV5-1 to TRBJ1-1; D unclear. The CDR3 runs to 18 residues. V lost 1 base, J lost 3 bases, and 22 bases lay in between. Germline V gene data show CDR1 as SGHRS and CDR2 as YFSETQ. CDR3 region: CASSLTQTWRYSDTEAFF. The DNA for the CDR3 is TGCGCCAGCAGCTTGACTCAGACCTGGAGATACAGTGACACTGAAGCTTTCTTT.

V gene TRBV4-1 combines with J gene TRBJ2-1, with TRBD1 matching over 11 bases. With 4 bases clipped from V and 8 bases from J, the junction kept 7 bases outside the gene matches. The CDR3 consists of 15 residues. Germline V gives CDR1 MGHRA, CDR2 YSYEKL. The CDR3, as DNA: TGCGCCAGCAGCCGAGGACAGGGGGCTATGGATGAGCAGTTCTTC. Residues: CASSRGQGAMDEQFF.

The chain links TRBV11-1 to TRBJ2-1; D is possibly TRBD1 (5 bases). Germline V lookup: CDR1 SGHAT, CDR2 FQDESV (reference sequence). The CDR3 contains 16 residues. Trimming stripped 5 bases from V and 8 bases from J, with 22 bases between. The CDR3: CASSLGLGPPTHEQFF. CDR3 in DNA: TGTGCCAGCAGCCTAGGCCTGGGGCCTCCTACGCATGAGCAGTTCTTC. The variable domain in full, completed from reference TRBV11-1 and TRBJ2-1, reads EAEVAQSPRYKITEKSQAVAFWCDPISGHATLYWYRQILGQGPELLVQFQDESVVDDSQLPKDRFSAERLKGVDSTLKIQPAELGDSAMYLCASSLGLGPPTHEQFFGPGTRLTVL.

The V and J genes are TRBV5-4 and TRBJ2-5; TRBD2 matches 8 bases. Germline-derived CDR1 and CDR2 are SGHNT and YYREEE (reference sequence). The CDR3 spans 15 residues. Unmatched junction bases numbered 7, after V lost 0 bases and J lost 6 bases. CDR3 DNA sequence: TGTGCCAGCAGCTTGGGACTAGCGCCCTTGCAGACCCAGTACTTC. This translates into CASSLGLAPLQTQYF.

Notes on this clonotype: A junction end diverges from the germline sequence, so it may reflect a read error. This chain uses TRBV4-1 with TRBJ1-2, with unresolved D. CDR1 MGHRA and CDR2 YSYEKL come from the germline V gene. CDR3 length: 14 residues. The CDR3, as DNA: TGCACCAGCAGCCAAGCCGGTTTCAACTATGGCTACACCTTC. Encoded protein: CTSSQAGFNYGYTF.

Points on this clonotype: Since a much larger clone is just one base distant, this may be a read error. The chain uses TRBV6-2 or TRBV6-3 and TRBJ2-1; the D is unclear. The CDR3 length is 13 residues. Per germline, CDR1 MNHEY and CDR2 SVGEGT. Trimming stripped 0 bases from V and 7 bases from J, with 7 bases between. CDR3 amino acids: CASSYSRCNEQFF. CDR3 nucleotide sequence: TGTGCCAGCAGTTACTCGAGGTGTAATGAGCAGTTCTTC.